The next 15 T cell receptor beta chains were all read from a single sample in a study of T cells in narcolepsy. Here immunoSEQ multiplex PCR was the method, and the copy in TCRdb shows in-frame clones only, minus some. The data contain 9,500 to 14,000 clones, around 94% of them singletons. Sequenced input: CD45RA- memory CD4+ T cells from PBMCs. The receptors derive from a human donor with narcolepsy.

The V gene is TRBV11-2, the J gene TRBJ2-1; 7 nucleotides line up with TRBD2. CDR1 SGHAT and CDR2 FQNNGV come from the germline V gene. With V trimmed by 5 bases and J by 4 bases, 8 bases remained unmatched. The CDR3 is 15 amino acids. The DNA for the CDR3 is TGTGCCAGCAGCCCCCAGGCTAGCGGATACAATGAGCAGTTCTTC. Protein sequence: CASSPQASGYNEQFF.

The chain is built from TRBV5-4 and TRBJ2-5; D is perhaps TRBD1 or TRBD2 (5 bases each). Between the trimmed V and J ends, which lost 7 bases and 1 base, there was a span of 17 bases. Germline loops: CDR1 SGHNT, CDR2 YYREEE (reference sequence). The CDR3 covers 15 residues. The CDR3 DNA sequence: TGTGCCAGCTGCCCAGGATTGGGGACCCAAGAGACCCAGTACTTC. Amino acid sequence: CASCPGLGTQETQYF.

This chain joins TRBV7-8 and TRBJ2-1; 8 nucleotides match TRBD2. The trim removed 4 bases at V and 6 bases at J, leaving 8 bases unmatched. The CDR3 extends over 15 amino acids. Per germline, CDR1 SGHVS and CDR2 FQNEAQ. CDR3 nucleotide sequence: TGTGCCAGCAGCTCGGTGATAGCGGGGATCAATGAGCAGTTCTTC. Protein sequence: CASSSVIAGINEQFF.

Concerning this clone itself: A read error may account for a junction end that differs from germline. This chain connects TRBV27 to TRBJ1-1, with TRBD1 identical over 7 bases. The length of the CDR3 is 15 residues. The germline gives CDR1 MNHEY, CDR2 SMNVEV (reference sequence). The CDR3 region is CASSRQGTSSTEASF. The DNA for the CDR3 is TGTGCCAGCAGTCGACAGGGTACAAGTTCTACTGAAGCTTCCTTT.

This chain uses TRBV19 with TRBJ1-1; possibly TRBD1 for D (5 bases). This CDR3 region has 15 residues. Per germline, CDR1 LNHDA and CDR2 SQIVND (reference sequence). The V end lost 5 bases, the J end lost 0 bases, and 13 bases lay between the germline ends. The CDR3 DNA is TGTGCCAGTAGTCGAGACGGGACGATGAACACTGAAGCTTTCTTT. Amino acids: CASSRDGTMNTEAFF.

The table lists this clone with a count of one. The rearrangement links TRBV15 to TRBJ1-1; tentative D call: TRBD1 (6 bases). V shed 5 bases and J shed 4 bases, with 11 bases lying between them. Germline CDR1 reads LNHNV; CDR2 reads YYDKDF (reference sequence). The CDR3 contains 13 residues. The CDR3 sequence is CATSYGGGTEAFF. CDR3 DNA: TGTGCCACCAGCTATGGAGGGGGCACTGAAGCTTTCTTT. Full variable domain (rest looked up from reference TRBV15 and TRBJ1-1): DAMVIQNPRYQVTQFGKPVTLSCSQTLNHNVMYWYQQKSSQAPKLLFHYYDKDFNNEADTPDNFQSRRPNTSFCFLDIRSPGLGDTAMYLCATSYGGGTEAFFGQGTRLTVV.

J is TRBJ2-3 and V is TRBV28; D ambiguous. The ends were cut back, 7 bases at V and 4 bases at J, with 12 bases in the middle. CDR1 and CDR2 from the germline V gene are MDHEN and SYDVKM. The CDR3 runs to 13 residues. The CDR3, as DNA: TGTGCCAGCATAGCCCCTGAGGCAGATACGCAGTATTTT. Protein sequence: CASIAPEADTQYF.

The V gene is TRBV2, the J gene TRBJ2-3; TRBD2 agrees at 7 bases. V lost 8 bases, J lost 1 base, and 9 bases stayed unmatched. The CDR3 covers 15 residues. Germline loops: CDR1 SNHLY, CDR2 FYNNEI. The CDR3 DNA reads TGTGCCAGCTGTCTCAGCACTAGCGGCACAGATACGCAGTATTTT. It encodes CASCLSTSGTDTQYF.

CDR3 residues: CAISARGMGGQETQYF. The CDR3 DNA reads TGTGCCATCAGCGCAAGGGGGATGGGAGGGCAAGAGACCCAGTACTTC. The V gene is TRBV10-3, the J gene TRBJ2-5, with a tentative D call TRBD2 (7 bases). CDR3 length: 16 residues. The germline gives CDR1 ENHRY, CDR2 SYGVKD. The V and J ends lost 6 bases and 2 bases respectively, with 19 bases between them.

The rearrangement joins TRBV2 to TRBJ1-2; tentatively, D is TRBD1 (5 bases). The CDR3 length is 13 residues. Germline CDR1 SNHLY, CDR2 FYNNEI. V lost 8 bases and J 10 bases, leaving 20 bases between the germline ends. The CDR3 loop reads CASGRDAGYLYTF. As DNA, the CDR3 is TGTGCCAGCGGCCGGGACGCCGGCTATCTCTACACCTTC. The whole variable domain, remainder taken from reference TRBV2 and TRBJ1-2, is EPEVTQTPSHQVTQMGQEVILRCVPISNHLYFYWYRQILGQKVEFLVSFYNNEISEKSEIFDDQFSVERPDGSNFTLKIRSTKLEDSAMYFCASGRDAGYLYTFGSGTRLTVV.

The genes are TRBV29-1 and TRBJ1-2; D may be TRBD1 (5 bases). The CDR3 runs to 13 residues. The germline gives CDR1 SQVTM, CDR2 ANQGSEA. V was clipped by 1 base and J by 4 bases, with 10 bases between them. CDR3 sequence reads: CSVEVQASYGYTF. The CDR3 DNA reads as TGCAGCGTTGAAGTACAGGCCTCCTATGGCTACACCTTC. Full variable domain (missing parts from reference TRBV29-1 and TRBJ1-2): SAVISQKPSRDICQRGTSLTIQCQVDSQVTMMFWYRQQPGQSLTLIATANQGSEATYESGFVIDKFPISRPNLTFSTLTVSNMSPEDSSIYLCSVEVQASYGYTFGSGTRLTVV.

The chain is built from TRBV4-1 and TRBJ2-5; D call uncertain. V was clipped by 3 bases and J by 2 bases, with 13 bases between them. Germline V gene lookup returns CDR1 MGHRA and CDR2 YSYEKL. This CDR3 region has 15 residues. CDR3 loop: CASSQGRSAQETQYF. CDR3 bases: TGCGCCAGCAGCCAGGGCAGGTCCGCTCAAGAGACCCAGTACTTC.

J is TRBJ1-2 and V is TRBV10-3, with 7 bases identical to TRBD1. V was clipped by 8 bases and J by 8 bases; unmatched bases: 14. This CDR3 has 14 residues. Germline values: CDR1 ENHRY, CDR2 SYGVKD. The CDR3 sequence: CAILTDRRGYGYTF. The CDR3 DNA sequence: TGTGCCATCCTAACGGACAGGAGGGGTTACGGCTACACCTTC.

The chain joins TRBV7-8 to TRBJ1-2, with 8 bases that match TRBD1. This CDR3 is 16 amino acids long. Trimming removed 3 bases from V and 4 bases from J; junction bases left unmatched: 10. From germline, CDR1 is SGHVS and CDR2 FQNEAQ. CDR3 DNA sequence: TGTGCCAGCAGCTTTTTATCCCGCGGGACAGGCTATGGCTACACCTTC. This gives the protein CASSFLSRGTGYGYTF.

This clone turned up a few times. CDR3 in amino acids: CASSESYGSYEQYF. The CDR3 bases are TGCGCCAGCAGTGAGTCATACGGCTCCTACGAGCAGTACTTC. This chain links TRBV10-2 with TRBJ2-7; D remains unclear. Germline CDR1 reads WSHSY; CDR2 reads SAAADI. The germline V and J ends were trimmed by 0 bases and 0 bases, with 6 bases remaining between them. The CDR3 length is 14 residues.